The rows below give T cell receptor beta chains drawn from one sample of a study of technical replicates of blood from several donors. The table came from immunoSEQ multiplex PCR; TCRdb's copy has only in-frame clones and leaves some out. The sample has under 75,000 clones; over 85% are singletons. Sequencing was done on a sample of T cells isolated from PBMCs. These receptors were collected from a human donor in good health. Each CDR3 is given with its conserved first and last residue. A D gene is named only where the DNA matches it firmly. Rows may omit the clone size; those that give it use once, few, many or a size class.

CDR3 DNA | CDR3 protein | D gene | clone size | J gene | V gene | CDR3 length
TGCAGCGTCGGACTAGCGGGAGGATCAGAAGCCGAGCAGTACTTC | CSVGLAGGSEAEQYF | TRBD2 | - | TRBJ2-7 | TRBV29-1 | 15
TGTGCCATCAGTGAGATTTACCCCGGGAGGGGCAGTACCGGGGAGCTGTTTTTT | CAISEIYPGRGSTGELFF | TRBD2 | - | TRBJ2-2 | TRBV10-3 | 18
TGTGCCAGCAGTTTATGGGCTCCCACCTCCTACGAGCAGTACTTC | CASSLWAPTSYEQYF | - | - | TRBJ2-7 | TRBV27 | 15
TGTGCCAGCAGTTACACGTTGCGGGGATCCTACGAGCAGTACTTC | CASSYTLRGSYEQYF | - | - | TRBJ2-7 | TRBV6-5 | 15
TGTGCCAGCAGTGTAACCGGACTAGCGGTCGCCAATGAGCAGTTCTTC | CASSVTGLAVANEQFF | TRBD2 | - | TRBJ2-1 | TRBV25-1 | 16
TGCAGCGTTGATGACAGGTCCTCTGGGGCCAACGTCCTGACTTTC | CSVDDRSSGANVLTF | - | - | TRBJ2-6 | TRBV29-1 | 15
TGTGCCAGCAGCTGGACAAGCAATCAGCCCCAGCATTTT | CASSWTSNQPQHF | - | - | TRBJ1-5 | TRBV7-9 | 13
TGCACCAGCAGCCAAGGGCCCAGGGGAGACTATGGCTACACCTTC | CTSSQGPRGDYGYTF | - | - | TRBJ1-2 | TRBV1 | 15
TGTGCCAGCAGCGATACGGGAGCTGAGCAGTTCTTC | CASSDTGAEQFF | - | - | TRBJ2-1 | TRBV7-6 | 12
TGTGCCAGCAGCCAAGGTAGCGGGAGGGACAATGAGCAGTTCTTC | CASSQGSGRDNEQFF | TRBD2 | - | TRBJ2-1 | TRBV28 | 15
TGTGCCAGCAGTTACTCGCGGGACAGGGAGTATTATGGCTACACCTTC | CASSYSRDREYYGYTF | TRBD1 | - | TRBJ1-2 | TRBV6-5 | 16
TGTGCCAGCAGTAGACTGCTAGGAGATACGCAGTATTTT | CASSRLLGDTQYF | - | - | TRBJ2-3 | TRBV2 | 13
TGTGCCAGCAGCGCCACAGCGGGAGGGAGGTTCTCCGCAGATACGCAGTATTTT | CASSATAGGRFSADTQYF | TRBD2 | once | TRBJ2-3 | TRBV7-2 | 18
TGCGCCAGCAGCCAAGGTCAGGGGGCCGAGACCCAGTACTTC | CASSQGQGAETQYF | TRBD1 | - | TRBJ2-5 | TRBV4-1 | 14
TGTGCCAGCAGTGAATACACGGGAGCTAACTATGGCTACACCTTC | CASSEYTGANYGYTF | - | - | TRBJ1-2 | TRBV2 | 15
TGTGCCAGCAGGGGACAGGGGATTTATCAGCCCCAGCATTTT | CASRGQGIYQPQHF | TRBD1 | few | TRBJ1-5 | TRBV2 | 14
TGCAGCGGACAGGTCAGAAACATTCAGTACTTC | CSGQVRNIQYF | - | - | TRBJ2-4 | TRBV29-1 | 11
TGCGCCAGCAGCTTGGAAGGGGGCGAGCAGTACTTC | CASSLEGGEQYF | - | - | TRBJ2-7 | TRBV5-1 | 12
TGTGCCAGCAGCTTAGCGACCAGGGGCAAAGAAAAACTGTTTTTT | CASSLATRGKEKLFF | - | - | TRBJ1-4 | TRBV7-8 | 15
TGTGCCACCTCAGGGAATTACGAGCAGTACTTC | CATSGNYEQYF | - | - | TRBJ2-7 | TRBV27 | 11
TGTGCCAGCAGTAAAGACAGGTTTAGCAATCAGCCCCAGCATTTT | CASSKDRFSNQPQHF | - | - | TRBJ1-5 | TRBV6-1 | 15
TGCGCCAGCAGCTTGAAGCCGGGAGAGTTCGCAGATACGCAGTATTTT | CASSLKPGEFADTQYF | - | - | TRBJ2-3 | TRBV5-1 | 16
TGTGCCAGCAGCTTAGTCGACGGCGGAATACTAGCCAAAAACATTCAGTACTTC | CASSLVDGGILAKNIQYF | - | - | TRBJ2-4 | TRBV11-2 | 18
TGCAGCGTACAGGGGGCGCGGGGCACTGAAGCTTTCTTT | CSVQGARGTEAFF | TRBD1 | - | TRBJ1-1 | TRBV29-1 | 13
TGTGCCAGCAGCGTAGACGACAGAAACTATGGCTACACCTTC | CASSVDDRNYGYTF | - | few | TRBJ1-2 | TRBV9 | 14
TGTGCCAGCAGCGCGAGACAGGGTTCCTACGAGCAGTACTTC | CASSARQGSYEQYF | TRBD1 | - | TRBJ2-7 | TRBV9 | 14
TGTGCCTGGAGTGCGGGAGCAGCCTACGAGCAGTACTTC | CAWSAGAAYEQYF | - | - | TRBJ2-7 | TRBV30 | 13
TGTGCCAGCACTCAAGCTGAAATCGTGGGGGCCAACGTCCTGACTTTC | CASTQAEIVGANVLTF | - | - | TRBJ2-6 | TRBV11-2 | 16
TGTGCCAGCACCCTAATGCAACAGGGGACTGGAAACACCATATATTTT | CASTLMQQGTGNTIYF | TRBD1 | once | TRBJ1-3 | TRBV7-8 | 16
TGCGCCAGCAGCTTTGGGGCAGCAATGAAGAACACTGAAGCTTTCTTT | CASSFGAAMKNTEAFF | - | - | TRBJ1-1 | TRBV5-1 | 16
TGTGCCAGCAGCTTAGGAGGGACTAGCGGATACGAGCAGTACTTC | CASSLGGTSGYEQYF | TRBD2 | - | TRBJ2-7 | TRBV11-2 | 15
TGTGCCAGCAGCACCCCGGGACTAGCGGGAGATACGCAGTATTTT | CASSTPGLAGDTQYF | TRBD2 | - | TRBJ2-3 | TRBV7-2 | 15
TGTGCCAGCAGCGACTTTCCGGGACAGGGTTCTATTCATTCCTACGAGCAGTACTTC | CASSDFPGQGSIHSYEQYF | TRBD1 | - | TRBJ2-7 | TRBV5-4 | 19
TGTGCCAGCAGTTCGAGACAGGGGAGCTCCTACGAGCAGTACTTC | CASSSRQGSSYEQYF | TRBD1 | - | TRBJ2-7 | TRBV27 | 15
TGCGCCAGCCGACTAGCGGGAGGGGGCGGGGAGCTGTTTTTT | CASRLAGGGGELFF | TRBD2 | - | TRBJ2-2 | TRBV10-2 | 14
TGTGCCAGCATCAGTAAGGGGGCTTTTGAAACTAATGAAAAACTGTTTTTT | CASISKGAFETNEKLFF | TRBD1 | - | TRBJ1-4 | TRBV2 | 17
TGCGCCAGCAGGACAGGGGATGACACCGGGGAGCTGTTTTTT | CASRTGDDTGELFF | TRBD1 | - | TRBJ2-2 | TRBV4-3 | 14
TGCGCCAGCAGCCTCAACAGGGCCACCGGGGAGCTGTTTTTT | CASSLNRATGELFF | - | - | TRBJ2-2 | TRBV23-1 | 14
TGCAGTGCTAGATCAGCCTACGAGCAGTACTTC | CSARSAYEQYF | - | - | TRBJ2-7 | TRBV20-1 | 11
TGTGCCAGCAATAGACAGGGGTACAATGAGCAGTTCTTC | CASNRQGYNEQFF | TRBD1 | - | TRBJ2-1 | TRBV2 | 13
TGTGCCAGCAGGGGTCCGACTAGCGGGTTCCAAGAGACCCAGTACTTC | CASRGPTSGFQETQYF | TRBD2 | - | TRBJ2-5 | TRBV2 | 16
TGCAGCGTACTACCGGGACTGGGGGTCGGCTACACCTTC | CSVLPGLGVGYTF | - | once | TRBJ1-2 | TRBV29-1 | 13
TGCGCCAGCAGCTCGGGACAGGGGAACGAGCAGTACTTC | CASSSGQGNEQYF | TRBD1 | - | TRBJ2-7 | TRBV5-1 | 13
TGTGCCAGCGGTCCCGGGTCCGCGAACACCGGGGAGCTGTTTTTT | CASGPGSANTGELFF | - | - | TRBJ2-2 | TRBV6-1 | 15
TGTGCCAGCATAAGCCTTGACAGGGAACTGAACACTGAAGCTTTCTTT | CASISLDRELNTEAFF | TRBD1 | - | TRBJ1-1 | TRBV2 | 16
TGTGCCAGCAGCTTAATTGGGGGGGCTGCTGGAAACACCATATATTTT | CASSLIGGAAGNTIYF | - | - | TRBJ1-3 | TRBV7-3 | 16
TGTGCCAGCAGCGCAACAGGGACTCCGGGACTAGCGGGAGCCAGTGAGCAGTTCTTC | CASSATGTPGLAGASEQFF | TRBD2 | - | TRBJ2-1 | TRBV13 | 19
TGTGCCAGCAGCCTGGGCACGTCCTCCTACAATGAGCAGTTCTTC | CASSLGTSSYNEQFF | - | - | TRBJ2-1 | TRBV11-3 | 15
TGTGCCAGCAGCGTAGGCGGGGGACTAGCGGGCGATGAGCAGTTCTTC | CASSVGGGLAGDEQFF | TRBD2 | - | TRBJ2-1 | TRBV9 | 16